Following are 14 T cell receptor beta chains from one sample sequenced in a study of cytomegalovirus exposure and HLA in healthy donors (dated by TCRdb to about 2017). The library was generated by the immunoSEQ multiplex PCR assay. For the multiplex PCR, a mixture combining 60 forward primers for TCR Vbeta segments and 13 reverse primers for TCR Jbeta segments was used. As stored in TCRdb, this immuneACCESS dataset retains in-frame rearrangements with V and J assigned. A fraction of the clones does not appear; measured against another copy, unresolved V genes explain less than half of the discrepancy, and the remainder lacks a known reason. The sample table shows 60,000 to 75,000 clones, and roughly 74% are seen once. The ten largest make up 8.5% to 14% of the sample. Sequencing was done on a sample of PBMCs. The receptors were sampled from a woman in her sixties in good health and CMV-seropositive.

The V gene is TRBV7-2, the J gene TRBJ1-1; 7 bases line up with TRBD1. After removal of 1 base from V and 6 bases from J, the junction contained 2 bases not matched to a gene. CDR3 length: 13 amino acids. Per the germline V gene, CDR1 is SGHTA and CDR2 is FQGNSA. The CDR3 DNA reads as TGTGCCAGCAGCTTAGGGACAGGTCCTGAAGCTTTCTTT. Protein: CASSLGTGPEAFF.

The chain uses TRBV6-1 and TRBJ1-1; TRBD1 agrees at 9 bases. V lost 9 bases to trimming and J lost 10 bases; unmatched junction nucleotides: 9. Per germline, CDR1 MNHNS and CDR2 SASEGT. This CDR3 comprises 12 residues. In DNA, the CDR3 is TGTGCCAGTCGGACAGGGGCGCGAGGAGCTTTCTTT. Translation gives CASRTGARGAFF.

The rearrangement uses TRBV6-1 and TRBJ2-6, with 7 bases aligning to TRBD1. Germline CDR1 is MNHNS and CDR2 is SASEGT. J gave up 4 bases and V 0 bases, and 9 bases lay outside the gene matches. The CDR3 runs 18 residues. In DNA form, the CDR3 reads TGTGCCAGCAGTGAAGCTGCAGGGGGAGTGTTCGGGGCCAACGTCCTGACTTTC. Translating it yields CASSEAAGGVFGANVLTF.

The chain combines TRBV7-2 with TRBJ2-1; 7 bases agree with TRBD1. The germline V gene has CDR1 SGHTA and CDR2 FQGNSA. After removal of 3 bases from V and 9 bases from J, the junction contained 8 bases not matched to a gene. This CDR3 region has 14 residues. The CDR3 spells CASSLTGSWAEQFF. Written as DNA, the CDR3 is TGTGCCAGCAGCTTGACAGGGTCTTGGGCTGAGCAGTTCTTC.

Regarding this clone: The same CDR3 is also encoded by other DNA sequences in this sample. The rearrangement joins TRBV5-1 to TRBJ1-1; D not resolved. V was clipped by 4 bases and J by 3 bases, with 13 bases between them. Germline V CDR1 and CDR2: SGHRS, YFSETQ. The CDR3 is 14 residues long. CDR3 residues: CASSPGIRDTEAFF. CDR3 DNA: TGCGCCAGCAGCCCCGGGATCCGGGACACTGAAGCTTTCTTT.

This clone was observed a single time. The chain combines TRBV7-9 with TRBJ2-1; tentatively, D is TRBD1 (6 bases). Trimming removed 3 bases from V and 4 bases from J, with 25 bases in between. Germline V lookup: CDR1 SEHNR, CDR2 FQNEAQ (reference sequence). The CDR3 is 19 residues long. CDR3 in DNA: TGTGCCAGCAGCTTTTCGGGGCTTCCCAGGGTGGGGGCTTACAATGAGCAGTTCTTC. Protein: CASSFSGLPRVGAYNEQFF.

The chain links TRBV6-1 to TRBJ2-7; 10 bases are a match to TRBD2. The V gene end was trimmed by 8 bases and the J gene end by 2 bases; junction bases not matched to a gene: 3. The V gene's germline CDR1 is MNHNS and CDR2 SASEGT. This CDR3 comprises 13 residues. The CDR3 DNA follows: TGTGCCAGCCGACTAGCGGGCCCCTACGAGCAGTACTTC. It translates to CASRLAGPYEQYF.

J is TRBJ1-4 and V is TRBV29-1, with D unclear. In germline, CDR1 is SQVTM, CDR2 ANQGSEA. CDR3 length equals 12 residues. Trimming took 0 bases from V and 8 from J, leaving 7 bases between them. CDR3 nucleotides: TGCAGCGTTGAAGATACCAGGGAAAAACTGTTTTTT. This translates into CSVEDTREKLFF.

The chain is built from TRBV19 and TRBJ1-5; D perhaps matches TRBD1 (5 bases). CDR3 size: 15 residues. Germline V gives CDR1 LNHDA, CDR2 SQIVND (reference sequence). Between the trimmed V and J ends, which lost 3 bases and 7 bases, there was a span of 16 bases. The CDR3 reads CASSIGGASSQPQHF. The CDR3 DNA follows: TGTGCCAGTAGTATCGGCGGGGCATCGTCCCAGCCCCAGCATTTT.

This clone was recorded a few times. The gene calls are TRBV7-9 and TRBJ2-5; the match to TRBD2 covers 8 bases. This CDR3 is built from 14 residues. V trimming: 4 bases; J trimming: 5 bases; junction bases outside the gene matches: 6. The V gene's germline CDR1 is SEHNR and CDR2 FQNEAQ (reference sequence). DNA for the CDR3: TGTGCCAGCAGCTCAGTAGCGGGAAGGGAGACCCAGTACTTC. Amino acid sequence: CASSSVAGRETQYF.

The V call is TRBV7-2, the J call TRBJ1-6; TRBD1 matches at 8 bases. With 5 bases clipped from V and 5 bases from J, the junction kept 5 bases outside the gene matches. The CDR3 has 15 residues. CDR1 is SGHTA, CDR2 FQGNSA, per germline. CDR3 in amino acids: CASSQQGGHNSPLHF. DNA for the CDR3: TGTGCCAGCAGCCAACAGGGGGGGCATAATTCACCCCTCCACTTT.

The table lists this clone with a few counts. The chain joins TRBV5-1 to TRBJ2-5, with a weak D call TRBD1 (5 bases). Germline CDR1 is SGHRS and CDR2 is YFSETQ. Trimming pared 0 bases from V and 1 base from J, leaving 13 bases between. The CDR3 is made up of 16 amino acids. The CDR3 bases are TGCGCCAGCAGCTTGGAACCAGGGATGAGCCAAGAGACCCAGTACTTC. As protein: CASSLEPGMSQETQYF. Together with reference TRBV5-1 and TRBJ2-5, the CDR3 gives the full variable domain: KAGVTQTPRYLIKTRGQQVTLSCSPISGHRSVSWYQQTPGQGLQFLFEYFSETQRNKGNFPGRFSGRQFSNSRSEMNVSTLELGDSALYLCASSLEPGMSQETQYFGPGTRLLVL.

This chain joins TRBV19 and TRBJ1-4; tentatively, D is TRBD1 (5 bases). The germline gives CDR1 LNHDA, CDR2 SQIVND (reference sequence). This CDR3 contains 15 residues. V lost 5 bases to trimming and J lost 11 bases, with 21 bases between them. This CDR3 reads CASSDPGGLMRKLFF. CDR3 DNA sequence: TGTGCCAGTAGTGACCCCGGGGGTCTAATGAGGAAACTGTTTTTT.

This clone was seen more than once but under ten times. The rearrangement links TRBV5-4 to TRBJ2-7; 7 bases agree with TRBD2. From germline, CDR1 is SGHNT and CDR2 YYREEE (reference sequence). Trimming cost V 1 base and J 0 bases; bases outside gene matches: 1. The CDR3 spans 14 residues. CDR3 nucleotide sequence: TGTGCCAGCAGCTTGAGGGACTACTCCTACGAGCAGTACTTC. Amino acid sequence: CASSLRDYSYEQYF.